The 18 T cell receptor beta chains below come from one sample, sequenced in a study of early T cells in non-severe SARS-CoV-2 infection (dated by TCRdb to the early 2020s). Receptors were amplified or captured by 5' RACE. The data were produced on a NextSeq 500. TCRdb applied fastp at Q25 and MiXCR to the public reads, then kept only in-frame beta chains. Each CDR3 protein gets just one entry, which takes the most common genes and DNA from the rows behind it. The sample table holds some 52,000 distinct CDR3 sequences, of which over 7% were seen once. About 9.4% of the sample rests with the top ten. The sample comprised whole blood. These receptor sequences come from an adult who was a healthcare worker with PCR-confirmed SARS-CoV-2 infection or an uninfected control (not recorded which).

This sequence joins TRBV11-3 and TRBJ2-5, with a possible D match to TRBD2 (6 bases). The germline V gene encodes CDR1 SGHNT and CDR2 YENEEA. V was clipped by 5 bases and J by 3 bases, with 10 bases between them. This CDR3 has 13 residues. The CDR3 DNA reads TGTGCCAGCAGCGGTAGCGGAAAAGAGACCCAGTACTTC. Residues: CASSGSGKETQYF.

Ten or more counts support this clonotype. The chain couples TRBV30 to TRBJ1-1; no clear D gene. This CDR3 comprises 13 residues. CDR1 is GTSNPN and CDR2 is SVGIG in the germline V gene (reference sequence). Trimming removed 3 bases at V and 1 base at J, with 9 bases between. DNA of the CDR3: TGTGCCTGGAGCCCGGGAGAGAACACTGAAGCTTTCTTT. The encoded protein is CAWSPGENTEAFF.

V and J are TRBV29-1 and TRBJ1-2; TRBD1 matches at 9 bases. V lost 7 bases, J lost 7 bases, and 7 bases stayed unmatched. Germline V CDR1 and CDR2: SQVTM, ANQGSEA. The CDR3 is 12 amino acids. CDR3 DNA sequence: TGCAGCGGCAGACAGGGGGGAGCTGGCTACACCTTC. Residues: CSGRQGGAGYTF. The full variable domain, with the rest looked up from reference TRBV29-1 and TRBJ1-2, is SAVISQKPSRDICQRGTSLTIQCQVDSQVTMMFWYRQQPGQSLTLIATANQGSEATYESGFVIDKFPISRPNLTFSTLTVSNMSPEDSSIYLCSGRQGGAGYTFGSGTRLTVV.

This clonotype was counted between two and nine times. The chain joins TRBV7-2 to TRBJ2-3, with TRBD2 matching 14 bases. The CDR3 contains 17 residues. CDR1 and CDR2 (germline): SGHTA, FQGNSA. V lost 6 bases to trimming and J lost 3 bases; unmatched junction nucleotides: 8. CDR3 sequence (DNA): TGTGCCAGCAGTAAGACTAGCGGGGGGGCTGGGACAGATACGCAGTATTTT. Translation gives CASSKTSGGAGTDTQYF. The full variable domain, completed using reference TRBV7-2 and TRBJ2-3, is GAGVSQSPSNKVTEKGKDVELRCDPISGHTALYWYRQSLGQGLEFLIYFQGNSAPDKSGLPSDRFSAERTGGSVSTLTIQRTQQEDSAVYLCASSKTSGGAGTDTQYFGPGTRLTVL.

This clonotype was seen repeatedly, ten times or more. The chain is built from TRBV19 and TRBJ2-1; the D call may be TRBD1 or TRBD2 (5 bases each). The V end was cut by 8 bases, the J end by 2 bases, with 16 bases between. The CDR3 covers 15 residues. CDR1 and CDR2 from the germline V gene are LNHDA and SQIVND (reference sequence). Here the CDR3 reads CASRGGDIPYNEQFF. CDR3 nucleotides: TGTGCCAGTCGTGGGGGAGATATCCCCTACAATGAGCAGTTCTTC.

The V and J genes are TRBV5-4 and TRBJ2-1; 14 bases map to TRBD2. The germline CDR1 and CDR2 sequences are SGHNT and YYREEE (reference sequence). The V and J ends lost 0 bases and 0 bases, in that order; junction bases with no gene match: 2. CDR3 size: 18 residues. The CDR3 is CASSLGLAGGRSYNEQFF. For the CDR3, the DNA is TGTGCCAGCAGCTTGGGACTAGCGGGGGGGCGCTCCTACAATGAGCAGTTCTTC.

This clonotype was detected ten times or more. The CDR3 DNA reads TGTGCCAGCAGTTCCAGATACGAGCAGTACTTC. Protein product: CASSSRYEQYF. The V call is TRBV12-3 or TRBV12-4, the J call TRBJ2-7, with D unresolved. CDR3 length: 11 residues. V lost 4 bases to trimming and J lost 4 bases, with 5 bases between them.

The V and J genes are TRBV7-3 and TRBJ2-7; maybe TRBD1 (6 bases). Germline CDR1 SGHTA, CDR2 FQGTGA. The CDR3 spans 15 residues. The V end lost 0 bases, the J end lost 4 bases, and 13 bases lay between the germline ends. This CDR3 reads CASSLTAGAQYEQYF. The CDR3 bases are TGTGCCAGCAGCTTAACGGCAGGGGCCCAATACGAGCAGTACTTC.

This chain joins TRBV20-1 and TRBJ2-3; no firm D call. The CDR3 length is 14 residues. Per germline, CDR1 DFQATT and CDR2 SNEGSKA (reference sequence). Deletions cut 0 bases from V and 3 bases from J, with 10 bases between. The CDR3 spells CSARDASTTDTQYF. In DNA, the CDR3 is TGCAGTGCTAGAGATGCTAGTACTACAGATACGCAGTATTTT.

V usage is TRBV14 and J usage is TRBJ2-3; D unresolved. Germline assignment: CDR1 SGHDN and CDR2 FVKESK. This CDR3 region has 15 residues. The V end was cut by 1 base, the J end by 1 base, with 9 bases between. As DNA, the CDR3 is TGTGCCAGCAGCCAAGTACCCTGGGGCACAGATACGCAGTATTTT. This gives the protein CASSQVPWGTDTQYF.

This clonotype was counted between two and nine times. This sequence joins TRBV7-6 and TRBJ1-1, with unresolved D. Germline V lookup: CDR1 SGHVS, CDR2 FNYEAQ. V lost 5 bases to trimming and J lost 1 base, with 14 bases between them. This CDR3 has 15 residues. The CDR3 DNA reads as TGTGCCAGCAGCCCAGACCCCTACAGGAACACTGAAGCTTTCTTT. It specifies CASSPDPYRNTEAFF.

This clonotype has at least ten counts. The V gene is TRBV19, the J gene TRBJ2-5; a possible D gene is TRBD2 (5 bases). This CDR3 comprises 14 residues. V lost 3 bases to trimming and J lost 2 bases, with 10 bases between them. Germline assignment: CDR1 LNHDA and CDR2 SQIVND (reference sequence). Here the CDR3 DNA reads TGTGCCAGTAGTATTGGAGCGGTACAAGAGACCCAGTACTTC. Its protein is CASSIGAVQETQYF.

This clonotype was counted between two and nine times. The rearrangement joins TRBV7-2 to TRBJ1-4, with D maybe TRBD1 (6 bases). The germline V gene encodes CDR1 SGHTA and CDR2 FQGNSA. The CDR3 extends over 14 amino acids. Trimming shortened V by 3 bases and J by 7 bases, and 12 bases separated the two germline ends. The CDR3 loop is CASSLGGHSEKLFF. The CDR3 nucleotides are TGTGCCAGCAGCTTGGGGGGGCACAGTGAAAAACTGTTTTTT.

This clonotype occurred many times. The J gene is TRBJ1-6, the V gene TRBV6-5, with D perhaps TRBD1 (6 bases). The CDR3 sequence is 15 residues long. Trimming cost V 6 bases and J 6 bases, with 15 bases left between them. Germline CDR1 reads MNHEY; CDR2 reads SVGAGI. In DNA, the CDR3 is TGTGCCAGCAGGCCGACCCCACAGGGTAATTCACCCCTCCACTTT. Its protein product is CASRPTPQGNSPLHF.

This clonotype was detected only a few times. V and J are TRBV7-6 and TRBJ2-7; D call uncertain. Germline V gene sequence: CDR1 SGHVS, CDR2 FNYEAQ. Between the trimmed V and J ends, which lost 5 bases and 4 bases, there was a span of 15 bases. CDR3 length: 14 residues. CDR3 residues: CASSPSKTHYEQYF. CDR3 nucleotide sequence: TGTGCCAGCAGCCCTTCCAAGACCCATTACGAGCAGTACTTC.

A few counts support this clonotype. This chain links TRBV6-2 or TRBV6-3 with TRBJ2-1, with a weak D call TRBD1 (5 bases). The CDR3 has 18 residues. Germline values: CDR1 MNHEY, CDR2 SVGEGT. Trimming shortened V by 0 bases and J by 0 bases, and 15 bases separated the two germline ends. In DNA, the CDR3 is TGTGCCAGCAGTTACTCAGGGGTTAGAGTTCGCTCCTACAATGAGCAGTTCTTC. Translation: CASSYSGVRVRSYNEQFF.

This CDR3 is CASTGWQETQYF. DNA for the CDR3: TGTGCCAGCACCGGATGGCAAGAGACCCAGTACTTC. The rearrangement uses TRBV25-1 and TRBJ2-5; D unclear. V was trimmed by 7 bases and J by 2 bases, leaving 8 bases between them. The germline gives CDR1 MGHDK, CDR2 SYGVNS. The CDR3 loop spans 12 amino acids.

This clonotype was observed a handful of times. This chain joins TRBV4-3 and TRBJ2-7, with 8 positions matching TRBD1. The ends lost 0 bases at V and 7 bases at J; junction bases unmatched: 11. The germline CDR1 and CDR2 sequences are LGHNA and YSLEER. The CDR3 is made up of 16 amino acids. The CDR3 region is CASSQDWAGGSREQYF. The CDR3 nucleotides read TGCGCCAGCAGCCAAGATTGGGCAGGGGGCTCGAGAGAGCAGTACTTC.